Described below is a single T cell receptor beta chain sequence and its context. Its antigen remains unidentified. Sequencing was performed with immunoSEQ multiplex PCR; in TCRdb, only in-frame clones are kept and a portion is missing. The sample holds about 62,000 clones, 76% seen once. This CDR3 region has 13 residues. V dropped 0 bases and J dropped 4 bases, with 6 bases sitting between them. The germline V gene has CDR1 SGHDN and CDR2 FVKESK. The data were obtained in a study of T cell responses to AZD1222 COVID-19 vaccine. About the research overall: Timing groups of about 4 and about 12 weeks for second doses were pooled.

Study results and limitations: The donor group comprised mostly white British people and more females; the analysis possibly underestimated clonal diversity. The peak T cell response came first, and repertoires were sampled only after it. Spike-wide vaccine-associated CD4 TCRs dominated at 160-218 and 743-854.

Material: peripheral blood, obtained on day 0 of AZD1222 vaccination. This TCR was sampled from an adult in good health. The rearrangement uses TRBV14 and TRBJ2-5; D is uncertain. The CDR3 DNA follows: TGTGCCAGCAGCCAAGATTTATCAGAGACCCAGTACTTC. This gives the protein CASSQDLSETQYF.